Below, 27 T cell receptor beta chains from the same sample are listed, as sequenced in a study of blood T cells in healthy people across ages. A second about 6 to 12 cycle PCR used barcoded and J-beta primers. TCRdb processed the 5' RACE reads anew with MiXCR; each CDR3 protein has one entry. The sample records about 800,000 distinct CDR3 sequences, 20% to 25% being singletons. This sample also belongs to another study, concerning T cells of mothers and their children.

Sequencing was carried out using blood. These receptors were obtained from a boy aged 5 to 17 in good health.

A few counts support this clonotype. This chain uses TRBV7-2 with TRBJ1-3, with D perhaps TRBD1 (6 bases). Germline V gene lookup returns CDR1 SGHTA and CDR2 FQGNSA. The CDR3 spans 12 residues. V shed 0 bases and J shed 13 bases, with 10 bases lying between them. The CDR3 sequence is CASSLADRRIYF. CDR3 sequence (DNA): TGTGCCAGCAGCTTAGCAGACAGGCGGATATATTTT. The full variable domain, in which reference TRBV7-2 and TRBJ1-3 provide the parts outside the CDR3, is GAGVSQSPSNKVTEKGKDVELRCDPISGHTALYWYRQSLGQGLEFLIYFQGNSAPDKSGLPSDRFSAERTGGSVSTLTIQRTQQEDSAVYLCASSLADRRIYFGEGSWLTVV.

This clonotype was recorded a few times. V usage is TRBV7-2 and J usage is TRBJ2-2; no definite D call. Germline values: CDR1 SGHTA, CDR2 FQGNSA. There are 14 residues in the CDR3. V was clipped by 3 bases and J by 4 bases, with 9 bases between them. This CDR3 is CASSFNWGTGELFF. In DNA form, the CDR3 reads TGTGCCAGCAGCTTTAATTGGGGCACCGGGGAGCTGTTTTTT.

The V gene is TRBV5-6, the J gene TRBJ1-4; D ambiguous. The length of the CDR3 is 13 residues. Trimming removed 7 bases from V and 5 bases from J, with 12 bases in between. CDR1 and CDR2 from the germline V gene are SGHDT and YYEEEE. As DNA, the CDR3 is TGTGCCAGCGGTGTAGGGCGGAATGAAAAACTGTTTTTT. Protein product: CASGVGRNEKLFF.

The chain recombines TRBV18 with TRBJ2-7, with TRBD1 matching over 7 bases. The ends lost 4 bases at V and 5 bases at J; junction bases unmatched: 11. Germline assignment: CDR1 KGHSH and CDR2 LQKENI. CDR3 size: 15 residues. CDR3 sequence: CASSQRQGYHDEQYF. CDR3 nucleotide sequence: TGTGCCAGCTCACAGAGACAGGGTTATCACGACGAGCAGTACTTC.

This clonotype was seen a few times. The chain links TRBV9 to TRBJ1-5; D is perhaps TRBD1 (6 bases). The germline V gene encodes CDR1 SGDLS and CDR2 YYNGEE. The CDR3 extends over 15 amino acids. Between the trimmed V and J ends, which lost 3 bases and 4 bases, there was a span of 14 bases. CDR3 DNA sequence: TGTGCCAGCAGCGAGGGACGGGGGCCTAATCAGCCCCAGCATTTT. Translating gives CASSEGRGPNQPQHF.

The sample holds a few counts of this clonotype. The genes are TRBV29-1 and TRBJ2-3; 11 bases fit TRBD2. This CDR3 region has 15 residues. The germline V gene has CDR1 SQVTM and CDR2 ANQGSEA. The J segment lost 3 bases and the V segment lost 6 bases, leaving 8 bases of the junction unmatched. CDR3 sequence (DNA): TGCAGCGTCCAACTAGCGGGAGAGATAACAGATACGCAGTATTTT. Encoded protein: CSVQLAGEITDTQYF.

A word on this clonotype: The junction departs from the called germline gene at one end, perhaps through a read error. The chain uses TRBV7-9 and TRBJ2-7; 7 bases are shared with TRBD2. Germline V gene lookup returns CDR1 SEHNR and CDR2 FQNEAQ (reference sequence). This CDR3 comprises 13 residues. This chain's CDR3 is CAGSLAGTYEQYF. CDR3 DNA: TGTGCCGGCAGCTTAGCGGGCACCTACGAGCAGTACTTC.

At least ten counts were recorded for this clonotype. The genes are TRBV20-1 and TRBJ2-3; TRBD2 matches at 10 bases. With 1 base clipped from V and 4 bases from J, the junction kept 2 bases outside the gene matches. Per germline, CDR1 DFQATT and CDR2 SNEGSKA (reference sequence). The length of the CDR3 is 14 residues. The CDR3: CSARGGLAPDTQYF. The CDR3 DNA reads as TGCAGTGCTAGAGGGGGACTAGCGCCAGATACGCAGTATTTT.

This clonotype was seen more than once but under ten times. The V and J genes are TRBV6-5 and TRBJ1-2, with 7 bases lining up with TRBD1. The CDR3 consists of 11 residues. The germline V gene has CDR1 MNHEY and CDR2 SVGAGI. Trimming cost V 8 bases and J 4 bases; bases outside gene matches: 1. In DNA form, the CDR3 reads TGTGCCAGCTGGACAGGCTATGGCTACACCTTC. It translates to CASWTGYGYTF.

This clonotype was counted once. This chain uses TRBV11-2 with TRBJ2-1, with 9 bases that match TRBD2. The germline CDR1 and CDR2 sequences are SGHAT and FQNNGV. The ends lost 7 bases at V and 5 bases at J; junction bases unmatched: 12. CDR3 length: 16 residues. CDR3 loop: CASIPLGASGDNEQFF. The CDR3 nucleotides read TGTGCCAGCATTCCACTCGGGGCTAGCGGGGACAATGAGCAGTTCTTC.

The V call is TRBV28, the J call TRBJ2-1; D may correspond to TRBD1 or TRBD2 (5 bases each). V lost 5 bases, J lost 12 bases, and 20 bases lay in between. The germline V gene has CDR1 MDHEN and CDR2 SYDVKM. The CDR3 runs to 14 residues. The CDR3 DNA reads as TGTGCCAGCAGTCCTCCCCCGGGACCCAATTGGCAGTTCTTC. It yields the protein CASSPPPGPNWQFF. The entire variable domain, with the rest obtained from reference TRBV28 and TRBJ2-1, is as follows: DVKVTQSSRYLVKRTGEKVFLECVQDMDHENMFWYRQDPGLGLRLIYFSYDVKMKEKGDIPEGYSVSREKKERFSLILESASTNQTSMYLCASSPPPGPNWQFFGPGTRLTVL.

This clonotype was detected only a few times. This rearrangement joins TRBV7-9 to TRBJ2-1; D not certain. The last part of the DNA fits TRBJ2-5 better; the J call may be wrong. CDR1 SEHNR and CDR2 FQNEAQ come from the germline V gene (reference sequence). This CDR3 contains 12 residues. This chain's CDR3 is CASSLELVTQYF. The CDR3 coding sequence is TGTGCCAGCAGCTTGGAGCTGGTGACCCAGTACTTC.

This clonotype was found a few times. At one of its ends the junction is not consistent with the germline gene, which may arise from a read error. This sequence joins TRBV7-2 and TRBJ2-5; TRBD2 agrees at 8 bases. The length of the CDR3 is 15 residues. From germline, CDR1 is SGHTA and CDR2 FQGNSA. DNA of the CDR3: TGTGCCGGCAGCTTATCGGGAGCGGGAGTGGAGACCCAGTACTTC. Translating gives CAGSLSGAGVETQYF.

The rearrangement joins TRBV29-1 to TRBJ1-2; D gene uncertain. Germline CDR1 and CDR2: SQVTM and ANQGSEA. The CDR3 contains 14 residues. The V end lost 2 bases, the J end lost 4 bases, and 14 bases lay between the germline ends. The CDR3 loop is CSVESRGAPYGYTF. CDR3 DNA sequence: TGCAGCGTTGAATCCCGGGGTGCTCCCTATGGCTACACCTTC.

This chain links TRBV9 with TRBJ2-3, with D maybe TRBD2 (7 bases). The ends were cut back, 2 bases at V and 2 bases at J, with 15 bases in the middle. The germline gives CDR1 SGDLS, CDR2 YYNGEE. The CDR3 runs to 16 residues. CDR3 sequence reads: CASSVQEGGPTDTQYF. CDR3 nucleotide sequence: TGTGCCAGCAGCGTTCAGGAGGGGGGGCCCACAGATACGCAGTATTTT.

This clonotype was recorded a few times. This chain connects TRBV7-2 to TRBJ1-1; D not certain. The CDR3 runs to 13 residues. The germline V gene has CDR1 SGHTA and CDR2 FQGNSA. V was cut by 4 bases and J by 8 bases, with 14 bases left in between. CDR3 in amino acids: CASSSLTFPEAFF. CDR3 nucleotide sequence: TGTGCCAGCAGCTCCCTTACTTTCCCCGAAGCTTTCTTT. The variable domain in full, completed from reference TRBV7-2 and TRBJ1-1, reads GAGVSQSPSNKVTEKGKDVELRCDPISGHTALYWYRQSLGQGLEFLIYFQGNSAPDKSGLPSDRFSAERTGGSVSTLTIQRTQQEDSAVYLCASSSLTFPEAFFGQGTRLTVV.

This clonotype was counted a few times. Relative to the germline gene, one junction end is altered; a read error may explain this. This chain connects TRBV28 to TRBJ1-2; D is ambiguous. Germline CDR1 reads MDHEN; CDR2 reads SYDVKM. This CDR3 comprises 10 residues. CDR3 DNA sequence: TGTGCCCGCAGTGGATATGGCTACACCTTC. Its protein is CARSGYGYTF.

The sample holds a few counts of this clonotype. The gene calls are TRBV12-3 or TRBV12-4 and TRBJ1-6; D is possibly TRBD1 (5 bases). Trimming shortened V by 6 bases and J by 2 bases, and 8 bases separated the two germline ends. This CDR3 is 14 amino acids long. The CDR3 protein is CASSQGPYNSPLHF. The CDR3 DNA reads TGTGCCAGCAGCCAGGGTCCCTATAATTCACCCCTCCACTTT.

The sample holds a few counts of this clonotype. J is TRBJ2-1 and V is TRBV6-4; 7 bases line up with TRBD2. The V gene end was trimmed by 5 bases and the J gene end by 1 base; junction bases not matched to a gene: 8. The CDR3 is made up of 16 amino acids. Germline V CDR1 and CDR2: MRHNA, SNTAGT. The CDR3 nucleotides read TGTGCCAGCAGTCCCCGGGGGGTCCAATCCTACAATGAGCAGTTCTTC. This encodes CASSPRGVQSYNEQFF.

This clonotype was recorded a few times. This rearrangement joins TRBV7-2 to TRBJ1-2; 12 bases agree with TRBD1. Germline V lookup: CDR1 SGHTA, CDR2 FQGNSA. V lost 2 bases and J lost 7; bases outside the gene matches: 2. This CDR3 spans 14 amino acids. CDR3 in amino acids: CASSLSGQGAGYTF. In nucleotides, the CDR3 is TGTGCCAGCAGCTTATCGGGACAGGGGGCTGGCTACACCTTC. Based on the CDR3 plus reference TRBV7-2 and TRBJ1-2, the full variable domain is GAGVSQSPSNKVTEKGKDVELRCDPISGHTALYWYRQSLGQGLEFLIYFQGNSAPDKSGLPSDRFSAERTGGSVSTLTIQRTQQEDSAVYLCASSLSGQGAGYTFGSGTRLTVV.

At least ten counts were recorded for this clonotype. The chain uses TRBV28 and TRBJ1-2; D is unclear. V lost 8 bases and J 5 bases, leaving 9 bases between the germline ends. The germline V gene has CDR1 MDHEN and CDR2 SYDVKM. The CDR3 runs 11 residues. The CDR3 sequence: CASGTGYGYTF. In nucleotides, the CDR3 is TGTGCCAGCGGAACCGGTTATGGCTACACCTTC.

This clonotype was recorded a few times. V and J are TRBV20-1 and TRBJ2-1; D is possibly TRBD2 (5 bases). CDR1 DFQATT and CDR2 SNEGSKA come from the germline V gene (reference sequence). With 0 bases removed from V and 0 bases from J, the gap between germline ends came to 12 bases. The CDR3 runs 16 residues. The CDR3 DNA is TGCAGTGCTAGAGATCTCGTGGGGAGCTCCTACAATGAGCAGTTCTTC. Its protein product is CSARDLVGSSYNEQFF.

This sequence joins TRBV7-2 and TRBJ2-5, with a weak D call TRBD2 (5 bases). This CDR3 spans 14 amino acids. The germline CDR1 and CDR2 sequences are SGHTA and FQGNSA. V dropped 5 bases and J dropped 5 bases, with 15 bases sitting between them. CDR3 sequence: CASSQDYHGETQYF. The DNA of the CDR3 is TGTGCCAGCAGCCAAGACTATCACGGGGAGACCCAGTACTTC.

The chain joins TRBV29-1 to TRBJ2-2; D perhaps matches TRBD2 (6 bases). Trimming removed 7 bases from V and 5 bases from J, with 20 bases in between. The CDR3 is 15 amino acids. Germline V gene lookup returns CDR1 SQVTM and CDR2 ANQGSEA. DNA of the CDR3: TGCAGCGCGCGGGGCTCCAGCGGTCGGACCGGGGAGCTGTTTTTT. Its translation: CSARGSSGRTGELFF.

This clonotype came up a few times. The chain couples TRBV5-5 to TRBJ2-1, with D perhaps assigned TRBD1 or TRBD2 (6 bases each). The germline V gene encodes CDR1 SGHKS and CDR2 YYEKEE (reference sequence). Deletions cut 6 bases from V and 10 bases from J, with 23 bases between. The CDR3 has 15 residues. Written as DNA, the CDR3 is TGTGCCAGCACAGTGGAGGGGGGTTACGGACGCGAGCAGTTCTTC. Encoded protein: CASTVEGGYGREQFF.

There are a few counts of this clonotype. The chain combines TRBV14 with TRBJ1-6; 10 bases are a match to TRBD1. Trimming took 4 bases from V and 8 from J; bases not matched to a gene: 11. Germline CDR1 is SGHDN and CDR2 is FVKESK. The CDR3 consists of 17 residues. CDR3 residues: CASSPKTGGFIDSPLHF. The CDR3 DNA reads as TGTGCCAGCAGCCCTAAGACAGGGGGCTTTATAGATTCACCCCTCCACTTT.

This clonotype was seen more than once but under ten times. The rearrangement joins TRBV10-3 to TRBJ1-1; 7 bases align to TRBD1. Germline V gene lookup returns CDR1 ENHRY and CDR2 SYGVKD. V lost 6 bases to trimming and J lost 3 bases; unmatched junction nucleotides: 10. The CDR3 loop spans 15 amino acids. DNA of the CDR3: TGTGCCATCAGGGGGGACAGCCTGACGGACACTGAAGCTTTCTTT. This translates into CAIRGDSLTDTEAFF.